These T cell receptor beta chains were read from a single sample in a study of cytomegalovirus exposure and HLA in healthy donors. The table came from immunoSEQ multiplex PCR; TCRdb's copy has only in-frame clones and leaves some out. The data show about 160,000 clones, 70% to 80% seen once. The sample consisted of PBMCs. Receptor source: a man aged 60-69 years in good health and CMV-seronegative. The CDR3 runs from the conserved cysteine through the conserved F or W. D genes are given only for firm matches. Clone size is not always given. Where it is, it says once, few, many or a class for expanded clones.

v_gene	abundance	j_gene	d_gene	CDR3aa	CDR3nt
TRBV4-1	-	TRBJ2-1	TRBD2	CASSQAPSGGAVNEQFF	TGCGCCAGCAGCCAAGCCCCCTCCGGGGGGGCCGTGAATGAGCAGTTCTTC
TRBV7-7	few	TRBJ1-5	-	CASSFQAQEGNQPQHF	TGTGCCAGCAGCTTCCAGGCCCAGGAGGGCAATCAGCCCCAGCATTTT
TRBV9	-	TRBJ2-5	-	CASSGRRGGETQYF	TGCGCCAGCAGCGGCCGCAGAGGGGGAGAGACCCAGTACTTC
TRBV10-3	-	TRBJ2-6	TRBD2	CAISELTGLAGGKSTGANVLTF	TGTGCCATCAGTGAGCTCACGGGACTAGCGGGAGGAAAATCCACTGGGGCCAACGTCCTGACTTTC
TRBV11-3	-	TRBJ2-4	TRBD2	CASSLDILARLQWAKNIQYF	TGTGCCAGCAGCTTAGATATACTAGCGAGACTTCAATGGGCCAAAAACATTCAGTACTTC
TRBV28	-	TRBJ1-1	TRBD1	CASSSAGTGGRTEAFF	TGTGCCAGCAGCTCTGCCGGGACAGGGGGCCGAACTGAAGCTTTCTTT
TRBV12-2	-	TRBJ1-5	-	CASRLYSNQPQHF	TGTGCAAGTCGCCTGTATAGCAATCAGCCCCAGCATTTT
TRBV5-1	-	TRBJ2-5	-	CASSGGSIARMETQYF	TGCGCCAGCAGCGGAGGTAGCATAGCGAGGATGGAGACCCAGTACTTC
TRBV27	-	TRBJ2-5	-	CASSFGGETQYF	TGTGCCAGCAGTTTCGGCGGAGAGACCCAGTACTTC
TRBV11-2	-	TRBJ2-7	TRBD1	CASSIDRGRLYEQYF	TGTGCCAGCAGCATTGACAGGGGGCGGCTCTACGAGCAGTACTTC
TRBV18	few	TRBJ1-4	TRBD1	CASSRRQGVTNEKLFF	TGTGCCAGCTCACGGAGACAGGGGGTAACTAATGAAAAACTGTTTTTT
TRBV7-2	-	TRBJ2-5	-	CASSFQETQYF	TGTGCCAGCAGCTTCCAGGAGACCCAGTACTTC
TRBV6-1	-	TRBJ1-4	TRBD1	CASPRQGWEKLFF	TGTGCCAGCCCGAGACAGGGTTGGGAAAAACTGTTTTTT
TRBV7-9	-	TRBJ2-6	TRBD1	CSSSVVTGGPGANVLTF	TGTTCCAGCAGCGTAGTGACAGGGGGCCCTGGGGCCAACGTCCTGACTTTC
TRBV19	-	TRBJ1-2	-	CASSIGRRYGYTF	TGTGCCAGTAGTATAGGGCGGCGGTATGGCTACACCTTC
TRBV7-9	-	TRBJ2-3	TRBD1	CSSSYGQGTQYF	TGTTCCAGCAGCTATGGACAGGGCACGCAGTATTTT
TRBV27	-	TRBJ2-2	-	CASSQLRTGLKELFF	TGTGCCAGCAGTCAGCTTAGGACAGGACTAAAGGAGCTGTTTTTT
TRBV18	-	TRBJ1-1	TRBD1	CASSPGGQGTDTEAFF	TGTGCCAGCTCACCAGGGGGACAGGGGACGGACACTGAAGCTTTCTTT
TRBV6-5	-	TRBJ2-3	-	CASTSGTDTQYF	TGTGCCAGCACTAGCGGCACAGATACGCAGTATTTT
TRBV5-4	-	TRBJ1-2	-	CASSLPQGNNYGYTF	TGTGCCAGCAGCTTACCCCAGGGAAACAACTATGGCTACACCTTC
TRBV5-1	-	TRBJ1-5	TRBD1	CASSSGQGREPQHF	TGCGCCAGCAGCTCGGGACAGGGGAGAGAGCCCCAGCATTTT
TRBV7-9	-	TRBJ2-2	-	CASRGSTTGELFF	TGTGCCAGCAGGGGCTCCACCACCGGGGAGCTGTTTTTT
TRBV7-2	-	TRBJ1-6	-	CASSFPPNSPLHF	TGTGCCAGCAGCTTCCCTCCGAATTCACCCCTCCACTTT
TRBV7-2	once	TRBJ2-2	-	CASSFRAGQLEFNTGELFF	TGTGCCAGCAGCTTCCGGGCTGGACAGCTAGAGTTTAACACCGGGGAGCTGTTTTTT
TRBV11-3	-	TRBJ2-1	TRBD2	CASSLATSGSLLHVNEQFF	TGTGCCAGCAGCTTAGCGACTAGCGGGAGCCTTCTCCATGTCAATGAGCAGTTCTTC
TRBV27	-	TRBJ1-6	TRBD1	CASSSRGQVYSPLHF	TGTGCCAGCAGTTCCCGGGGACAGGTCTATTCACCCCTCCACTTT
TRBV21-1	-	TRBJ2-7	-	CASSKVRTDSYEQYF	TGTGCCAGCAGCAAAGTTAGGACTGACTCCTACGAGCAGTACTTC
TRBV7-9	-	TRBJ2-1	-	CASSLRVNEQFF	TGTGCCAGCAGCTTGAGGGTCAATGAGCAGTTCTTC
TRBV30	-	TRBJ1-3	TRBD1	CAWVLQGASGNTIYF	TGTGCCTGGGTCCTACAGGGGGCTTCTGGAAACACCATATATTTT
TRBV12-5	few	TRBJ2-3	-	CASGWQDTQYF	TGTGCTAGTGGGTGGCAGGATACGCAGTATTTT
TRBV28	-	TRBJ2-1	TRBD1	CASSWQGAREQFF	TGTGCCAGCAGTTGGCAGGGGGCGAGGGAGCAGTTCTTC
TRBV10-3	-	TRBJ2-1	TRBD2	CAISSGLAGVLYNEQFF	TGTGCCATCAGTTCGGGACTAGCGGGAGTTCTCTACAATGAGCAGTTCTTC
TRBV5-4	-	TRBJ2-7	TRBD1	CASSFWWDSTYEQYF	TGTGCCAGCAGCTTTTGGTGGGACAGCACCTACGAGCAGTACTTC
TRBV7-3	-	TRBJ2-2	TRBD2	CASSPTSGVNTGELFF	TGTGCCAGCAGTCCGACTAGCGGGGTGAACACCGGGGAGCTGTTTTTT
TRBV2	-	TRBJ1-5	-	CASQGPNSNQPQHF	TGTGCCAGCCAGGGCCCTAATAGCAATCAGCCCCAGCATTTT
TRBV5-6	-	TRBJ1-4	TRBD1	CASSAAGQGNEKLFF	TGTGCCAGCAGCGCGGCGGGACAGGGGAATGAAAAACTGTTTTTT
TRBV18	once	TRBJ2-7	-	CASSQGSDEQYF	TGTGCCAGCTCGCAGGGGTCAGACGAGCAGTACTTC
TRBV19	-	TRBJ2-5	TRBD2	CASSLTSGAAGETQYF	TGTGCCAGTAGCCTGACTAGCGGGGCGGCAGGTGAGACCCAGTACTTC
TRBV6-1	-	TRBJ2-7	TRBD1	CATWHRGTYEQYF	TGTGCCACCTGGCACAGGGGGACCTACGAGCAGTACTTC
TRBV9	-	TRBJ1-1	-	CASSETSGGTEAFF	TGTGCCAGCAGTGAAACCTCAGGAGGCACTGAAGCTTTCTTT
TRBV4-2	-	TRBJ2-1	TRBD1	CASSQEDRGREQFF	TGTGCCAGCAGCCAAGAAGACAGGGGTCGGGAGCAGTTCTTC
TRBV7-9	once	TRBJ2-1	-	CSSSLTPGYSYNEQFF	TGTTCCAGCAGCTTAACCCCGGGATACTCCTACAATGAGCAGTTCTTC
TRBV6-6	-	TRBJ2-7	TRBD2	CASSAGLADAGQYF	TGTGCCAGCAGTGCTGGACTAGCGGACGCGGGGCAGTACTTC
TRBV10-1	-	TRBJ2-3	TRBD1	CASTGQGFDTQYF	TGCGCCAGCACCGGACAGGGATTCGATACGCAGTATTTT
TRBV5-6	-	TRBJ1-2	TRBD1	CASSLAAGGPVYGYTF	TGTGCCAGCAGCTTGGCCGCAGGGGGTCCCGTTTATGGCTACACCTTC
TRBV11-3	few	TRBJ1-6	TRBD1	CASSSGQGDSPLHF	TGTGCCAGCAGCTCAGGACAGGGTGATTCACCCCTCCACTTT
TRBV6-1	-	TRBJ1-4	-	CASSIRGKLFF	TGTGCCAGCAGCATAAGGGGAAAACTGTTTTTT
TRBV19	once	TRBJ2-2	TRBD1	CASSTPGTGIAGELFF	TGTGCCAGTAGTACTCCCGGGACAGGTATCGCCGGGGAGCTGTTTTTT